This record concerns one T cell receptor beta chain sequence. The antigen is unknown. A read error may account for a junction end that differs from germline. Study-wide results and limits: Tumor Treg TCRs overlapped most with tumor naive CD4+ cells.

One entry per CDR3 protein results from TCRdb running MiXCR on the 5' RACE reads. This sample yields some 60,000 distinct CDR3 sequences, of which around 30% are seen a single time; 2% to 2.5% belongs to the top ten. The V gene's germline CDR1 is SSHAT and CDR2 FNYEAQ (reference sequence). The CDR3 length is 15 residues. Naive CD4+ cells had CD25+ Tregs removed. What was sequenced was tumor-infiltrating naive CD4+ T cells sorted from the breast tumor. The sample's subset: naive CD4+ T cells, CD4+CD45RA+CD25-. This sequence was found in a female donor with breast cancer. V gene TRBV7-7 combines with J gene TRBJ2-5; D remains ambiguous. The DNA for the CDR3 is TGTGCTAGCAGCTTGGCCCTCGACCTAGGAGAGACCCAGTACTTC. Its translation is CASSLALDLGETQYF.